This T cell receptor beta chain was found in a study of graft-versus-host responses after intestinal transplantation. The data were produced by immunoSEQ multiplex PCR, yet TCRdb's version contains in-frame clones alone and is incomplete. The sample lists around 14,000 clones, just under 95% occurring once. This sequence originates from a human patient who received an intestinal transplant, so some T cells may come from the graft donor. Source: PBMCs, taken 9 days after transplant.

CDR3 sequence reads: CASSPRGSRDEQYF. The CDR3 DNA sequence: TGTGCCAGTAGTCCTCGAGGATCTCGGGATGAGCAGTACTTC. The rearrangement joins TRBV19 to TRBJ2-7, with D tentatively TRBD2 (5 bases). This CDR3 region has 14 residues. Looked up from germline, CDR1 is LNHDA and CDR2 is SQIVND (reference sequence). Trimming left V 5 bases short and J 7 bases short, with 18 bases between.